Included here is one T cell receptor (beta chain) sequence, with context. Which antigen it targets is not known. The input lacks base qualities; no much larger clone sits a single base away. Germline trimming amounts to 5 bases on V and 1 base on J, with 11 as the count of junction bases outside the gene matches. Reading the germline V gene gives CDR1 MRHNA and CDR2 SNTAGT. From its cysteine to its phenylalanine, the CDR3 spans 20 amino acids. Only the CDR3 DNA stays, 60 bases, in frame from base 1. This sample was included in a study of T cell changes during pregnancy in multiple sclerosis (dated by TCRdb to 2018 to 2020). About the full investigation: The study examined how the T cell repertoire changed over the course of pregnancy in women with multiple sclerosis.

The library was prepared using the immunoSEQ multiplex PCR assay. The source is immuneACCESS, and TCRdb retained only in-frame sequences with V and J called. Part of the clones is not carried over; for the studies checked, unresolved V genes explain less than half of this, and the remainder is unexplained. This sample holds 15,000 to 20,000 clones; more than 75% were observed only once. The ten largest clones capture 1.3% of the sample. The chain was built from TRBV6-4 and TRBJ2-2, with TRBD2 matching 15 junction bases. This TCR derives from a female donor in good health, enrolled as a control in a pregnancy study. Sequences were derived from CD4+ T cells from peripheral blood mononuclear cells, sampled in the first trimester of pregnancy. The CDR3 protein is CASSSQPGLAGGKNTGELFF. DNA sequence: TGTGCCAGCAGTTCGCAACCGGGACTAGCGGGGGGCAAGAACACCGGGGAGCTGTTTTTT.